This TCR beta chain was captured by sequencing in a study of CXCR3-negative and CXCR3-positive naive CD8 T cells (dated by TCRdb to about 2019). Looking at the study overall: In total, around 140 million TRB reads were obtained, or roughly 1.5 +/- 0.3 million reads per library. Data from roughly twelve donors, pooled across two independent experiments, went into the diversity and physicochemical repertoire analyses. Naive subsets from a handful of donors and memory cells from 3 donors were included in the TRBV-TRBJ cluster analysis.

Note on this clonotype: The specificity of this receptor is unknown.

Each CD8+ T cell subset was flow-sorted in triplicate, and some 310,000 cells per subset were placed directly into RLT lysis buffer. Naive CD8+ T cells were defined stringently as CD45RO-CCR7+CD27+CD95- to exclude memory contaminants. Standard density gradient centrifugation was used to isolate peripheral blood mononuclear cells from buffy coats. A FACSAria III was used to flow-sort naive CXCR3-negative and CXCR3-positive CD8+ T cells. An RNeasy Mini Kit was used to extract total RNA from the sorted cells. The reads were generated on a NextSeq 550. The Human TCR Profiling Kit (MiLaboratory) was used to prepare UMI-labeled 5' RACE TRB cDNA libraries. The full amount of extracted RNA was used for cDNA synthesis, and the full amount of resulting cDNA was used for PCR amplification. The libraries were made side by side, with each library going through the same number of PCR cycles. For the original study's pipeline: With a requirement of at least two reads per UMI, MIGEC and MiXCR extracted about 52,000 +/- 9,100 unique UMI-labeled TRB cDNA molecules per library. On average, about 40,000 +/- 10,000 functional in-frame TRB CDR3 nucleotide clonotypes lacking stop codons were found per library. After downsampling to 5000 UMI-labeled TRB molecules per sample, diversity metrics such as normalized Shannon-Wiener and Chao1 were calculated in VDJtools. For the central five CDR3 residues, VDJtools calculated physicochemical properties weighted by clonotype size, namely interaction energy, strength, volume and Kidera factor 4. Each entry corresponds to one CDR3 protein sequence from reads that TCRdb reprocessed, and DNA is not given. The V and J calls follow TCRdb's processing rather than the paper's. The data table for this sample lists 50,000 to 60,000 distinct CDR3 sequences. The ten largest clones add up to 0.35% to 0.5% of the sample.

What the work shows at the level of the full study, not this receptor alone: Both naive subsets had comparably high repertoire diversity, while memory CD8+ T cells had much lower repertoire diversity. Similar TRBV-TRBJ usage was shown by naive CXCR3-negative and CXCR3-positive cells from the same donor, whereas distinct patterns were shown by memory cells. CXCR3 expression partially decreased after cryopreservation, so most assays used freshly isolated PBMCs. TRB CDR3s from CXCR3-positive naive cells showed higher hydrophobicity (lower Kidera factor 4), lower energy, and higher strength and volume indices than CXCR3-negative naive cells. Because surface CD5, which has been linked to self-reactivity in mice, was comparable between naive subsets, TCR interaction strength was also inferred from TRB CDR3 physicochemical properties.

From a lookup of the germline V gene (reference sequence), CDR1 and CDR2 are MNHEY and SMNVEV. The CDR3 covers 12 residues, taking in both the cysteine and the phenylalanine. No DNA has been recorded. Sequencing was carried out using naive CXCR3- CD8+ T cells from blood. The meaning of the sample's cell subset or site label: CD45RO-CCR7+CD27+CD95- naive CD8+ T cells lacking CXCR3 (TNR3-). The chain is assembled from TRBV27 and TRBJ1-2. The sequence derives from a human donor in good health. Some clones in this sample may be carry-over from other donors' samples. The CDR3 corresponds to CASRGSAYGYTF.